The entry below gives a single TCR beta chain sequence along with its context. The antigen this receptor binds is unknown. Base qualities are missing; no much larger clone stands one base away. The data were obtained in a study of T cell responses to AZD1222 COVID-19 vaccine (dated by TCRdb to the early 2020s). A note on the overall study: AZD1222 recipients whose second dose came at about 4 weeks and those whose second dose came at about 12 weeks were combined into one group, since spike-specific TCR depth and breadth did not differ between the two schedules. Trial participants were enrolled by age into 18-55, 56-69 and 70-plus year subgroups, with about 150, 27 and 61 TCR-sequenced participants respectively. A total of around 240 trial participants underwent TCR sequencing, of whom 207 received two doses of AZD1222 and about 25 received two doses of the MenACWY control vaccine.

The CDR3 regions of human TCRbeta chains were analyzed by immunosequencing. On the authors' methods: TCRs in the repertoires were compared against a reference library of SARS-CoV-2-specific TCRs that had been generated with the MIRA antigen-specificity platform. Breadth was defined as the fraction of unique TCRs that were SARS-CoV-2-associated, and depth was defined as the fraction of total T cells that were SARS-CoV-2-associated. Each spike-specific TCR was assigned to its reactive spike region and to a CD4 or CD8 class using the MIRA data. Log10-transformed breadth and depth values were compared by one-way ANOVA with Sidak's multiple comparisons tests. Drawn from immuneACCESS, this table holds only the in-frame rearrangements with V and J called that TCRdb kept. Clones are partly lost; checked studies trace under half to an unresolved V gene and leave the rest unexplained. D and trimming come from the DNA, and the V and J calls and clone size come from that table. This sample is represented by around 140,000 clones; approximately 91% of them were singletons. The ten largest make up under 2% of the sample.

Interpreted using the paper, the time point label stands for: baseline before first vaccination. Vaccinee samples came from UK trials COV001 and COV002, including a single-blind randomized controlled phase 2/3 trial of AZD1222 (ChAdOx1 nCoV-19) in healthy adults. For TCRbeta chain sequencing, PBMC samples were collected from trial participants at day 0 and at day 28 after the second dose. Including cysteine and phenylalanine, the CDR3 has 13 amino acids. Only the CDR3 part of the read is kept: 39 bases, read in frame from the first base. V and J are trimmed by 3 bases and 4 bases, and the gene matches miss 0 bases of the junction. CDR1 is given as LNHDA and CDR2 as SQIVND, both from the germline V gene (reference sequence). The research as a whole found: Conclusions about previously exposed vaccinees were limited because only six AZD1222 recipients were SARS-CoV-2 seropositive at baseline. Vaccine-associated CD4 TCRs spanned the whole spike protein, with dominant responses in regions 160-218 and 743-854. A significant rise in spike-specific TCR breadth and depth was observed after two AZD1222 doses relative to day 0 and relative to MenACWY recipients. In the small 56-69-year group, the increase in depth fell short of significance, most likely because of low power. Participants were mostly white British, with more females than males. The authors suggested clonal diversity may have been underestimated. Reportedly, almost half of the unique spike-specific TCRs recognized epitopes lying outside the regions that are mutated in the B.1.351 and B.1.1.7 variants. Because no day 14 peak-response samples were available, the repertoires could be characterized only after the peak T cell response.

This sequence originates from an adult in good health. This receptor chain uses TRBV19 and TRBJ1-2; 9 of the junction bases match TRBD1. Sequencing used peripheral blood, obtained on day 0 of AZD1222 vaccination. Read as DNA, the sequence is TGTGCCAGTAGTATGGGACAGGGCTATGGCTACACCTTC. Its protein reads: CASSMGQGYGYTF.